This T cell receptor beta chain was obtained from a study of early T cells in non-severe SARS-CoV-2 infection. The CDR3 consists of 16 residues. Trimming took 3 bases from V and 4 from J; bases not matched to a gene: 7. The germline CDR1 and CDR2 sequences are KGHSH and LQKENI. TCRdb reprocessed the 5' RACE reads via MiXCR and lists one record per CDR3 protein. The repertoire has roughly 34,000 distinct CDR3 sequences, about 3.9% of them found once; the top ten carry around 5.6%. This sequence joins TRBV18 and TRBJ2-3; 10 nucleotides line up with TRBD2. The sequenced sample consisted of whole blood. This TCR came from an adult who was a healthcare worker with PCR-confirmed SARS-CoV-2 infection or an uninfected control (not recorded which). CDR3 DNA: TGTGCCAGCTCACCCGCAGCGGGGGGGCCGTCAGATACGCAGTATTTT. Protein: CASSPAAGGPSDTQYF.